The 19 T cell receptor beta chains in this list originate from one sample, sequenced in a study of control samples from healthy donors and cancer patients. TCRdb's copy holds only in-frame clones and misses some; the assay was immunoSEQ multiplex PCR. The table has about 71,000 clones, 85% to 90% seen once. Material: PBMCs. The receptors shown here come from a man aged 55-75 years with lung cancer.

CDR3 sequence: CASSSYGGAYNEQFF. The CDR3, as DNA: TGTGCCAGCAGCTCCTACGGGGGGGCCTACAATGAGCAGTTCTTC. The gene calls are TRBV7-9 and TRBJ2-1, with 8 bases matching TRBD2. Per the germline V gene, CDR1 is SEHNR and CDR2 is FQNEAQ (reference sequence). With 4 bases clipped from V and 2 bases from J, the junction kept 4 bases outside the gene matches. This CDR3 region has 15 residues.

The V gene is TRBV5-4, the J gene TRBJ1-2; D uncertain. CDR3 length: 12 residues. With 0 bases removed from V and 8 bases from J, the gap between germline ends came to 8 bases. Germline CDR1 and CDR2: SGHNT and YYREEE (reference sequence). The CDR3: CASSLASRGYTF. The CDR3 DNA sequence: TGTGCCAGCAGCTTGGCAAGTCGCGGCTACACCTTC.

The chain's CDR3 is CASSYVGGDEQFF. Here the CDR3 DNA reads TGTGCCAGCAGTTACGTGGGGGGAGATGAGCAGTTCTTC. This chain joins TRBV6-5 and TRBJ2-1, with a weak D call TRBD2 (6 bases). Trimming left V 2 bases short and J 8 bases short, with 10 bases between. Looked up from germline, CDR1 is MNHEY and CDR2 is SVGAGI. The CDR3 sequence is 13 residues long.

The chain employs TRBV11-3 and TRBJ1-2, with 7 bases matching TRBD1. The germline CDR1 and CDR2 sequences are SGHNT and YENEEA. The CDR3 length is 11 residues. V dropped 3 bases and J dropped 12; count of bases not matched to a gene: 4. The CDR3 spells CASSFGRGHTF. Here the CDR3 DNA reads TGTGCCAGCAGCTTCGGGAGGGGGCACACCTTC. Looking up the rest from reference TRBV11-3 and TRBJ1-2 gives the full variable domain: EAGVVQSPRYKIIEKKQPVAFWCNPISGHNTLYWYLQNLGQGPELLIRYENEEAVDDSQLPKDRFSAERLKGVDSTLKIQPAELGDSAVYLCASSFGRGHTFGSGTRLTVV.

The chain couples TRBV7-8 to TRBJ2-3; tentatively, D is TRBD1 (5 bases). The length of the CDR3 is 18 residues. Germline lookup yields CDR1 SGHVS and CDR2 FQNEAQ. Deletions cut 1 base from V and 4 bases from J, with 21 bases between. CDR3 amino acids: CASSLGDIDSPPPDTQYF. Written as DNA, the CDR3 is TGTGCCAGCAGCTTAGGGGATATTGACAGCCCCCCGCCAGATACGCAGTATTTT.

The CDR3 nucleotides read TGCGCCAGCAGCTTCAGTCCGGATTTGAACACTGAAGCTTTCTTT. Residues: CASSFSPDLNTEAFF. This rearrangement joins TRBV5-1 to TRBJ1-1; no firm D call. Trimming pared 2 bases from V and 0 bases from J, leaving 11 bases between. The length of the CDR3 is 15 residues. CDR1 and CDR2 from the germline V gene are SGHRS and YFSETQ.

CDR3 nucleotide sequence: TGCGCCAGCAGTTCCTCCGGGAACTATAATTCACCCCTCCACTTT. It yields the protein CASSSSGNYNSPLHF. This chain connects TRBV5-1 to TRBJ1-6; D remains unclear. Trimming pared 5 bases from V and 3 bases from J, leaving 12 bases between. The CDR3 consists of 15 residues. Germline V gives CDR1 SGHRS, CDR2 YFSETQ.

The rearrangement joins TRBV6-5 to TRBJ1-3; no clear D gene. The CDR3 runs to 13 residues. V lost 7 bases to trimming and J lost 1 base, with 8 bases between them. CDR1 is MNHEY, CDR2 SVGAGI, per germline. The CDR3 loop reads CASTSGSGNTIYF. As DNA, the CDR3 is TGTGCCAGCACCTCTGGGTCTGGAAACACCATATATTTT.

The chain carries TRBV6-6 and TRBJ2-1; D gene unclear. V was cut by 6 bases and J by 8 bases, with 14 bases left in between. This CDR3 region has 13 residues. Germline loops: CDR1 MNHNY, CDR2 SVGAGI (reference sequence). The CDR3 bases are TGTGCCAGCAGCTCCCCCGGATGGGATGAGCAGTTCTTC. It yields the protein CASSSPGWDEQFF.

The chain uses TRBV5-6 and TRBJ1-6; D gene ambiguous. The CDR3 covers 15 residues. CDR1 SGHDT and CDR2 YYEEEE come from the germline V gene. The V end was cut by 1 base, the J end by 0 bases, with 5 bases between. Written as DNA, the CDR3 is TGTGCCAGCAGCTTGTGGAGCTCCTATAATTCACCCCTCCACTTT. It specifies CASSLWSSYNSPLHF.

The chain uses TRBV6-4 and TRBJ1-2, with D unresolved. The CDR3 runs to 14 residues. V was shortened by 0 bases and J by 8 bases, with 13 bases between the two germline ends. In germline, CDR1 is MRHNA, CDR2 SNTAGT. The CDR3 protein is CASSDSEGLRGYTF. CDR3 DNA sequence: TGTGCCAGCAGTGACTCAGAAGGCCTGCGGGGCTACACCTTC.

The chain employs TRBV5-1 and TRBJ1-2; D is ambiguous. Germline V gives CDR1 SGHRS, CDR2 YFSETQ. The V end lost 6 bases, the J end lost 5 bases, and 32 bases lay between the germline ends. This CDR3 comprises 19 residues. CDR3 in amino acids: CASTLSPGQPSPKNYGYTF. The CDR3 DNA sequence: TGCGCCAGCACCCTATCCCCCGGGCAGCCGTCCCCAAAAAATTATGGCTACACCTTC.

The chain joins TRBV14 to TRBJ2-5, with 10 bases identical to TRBD1. V was clipped by 2 bases and J by 4 bases; unmatched bases: 7. The CDR3 sequence is 16 residues long. The germline CDR1 and CDR2 sequences are SGHDN and FVKESK. In DNA, the CDR3 is TGTGCCAGCAGCCAAAGCCCGGGACAGGGGACAGAGACCCAGTACTTC. Residues: CASSQSPGQGTETQYF.

The V and J genes are TRBV7-8 and TRBJ2-7, with 8 nucleotides matching TRBD1. Trimming at V came to 5 bases and at J to 3 bases, leaving 6 bases not matched to a gene. This CDR3 is built from 14 residues. Germline assignment: CDR1 SGHVS and CDR2 FQNEAQ. The CDR3 DNA reads as TGTGCCAGCAGCGAGTGGACAGGGAACTACGAGCAGTACGTC. It codes for CASSEWTGNYEQYV.

J is TRBJ1-2 and V is TRBV25-1, with D possibly being TRBD1 (5 bases). This CDR3 contains 15 residues. Germline loops: CDR1 MGHDK, CDR2 SYGVNS. V was shortened by 4 bases and J by 3 bases, with 15 bases between the two germline ends. The CDR3 DNA reads as TGTGCCAGCAGTGGGCAGGGAAACTCCTACTATGGCTACACCTTC. Amino acid sequence: CASSGQGNSYYGYTF.

The chain combines TRBV29-1 with TRBJ1-1, with 11 positions matching TRBD1. The CDR3 totals 13 residues. The junction had 3 bases not matched to a gene; V was cut back by 3 bases and J by 6 bases. Germline V gene lookup returns CDR1 SQVTM and CDR2 ANQGSEA. CDR3 sequence reads: CSVDPGQGAEAFF. The DNA of the CDR3 is TGCAGCGTTGACCCGGGACAGGGGGCTGAAGCTTTCTTT.

The J gene is TRBJ2-3, the V gene TRBV2; maybe TRBD1 (5 bases). The V gene lost 7 bases and the J gene lost 2 bases, with 13 bases spanning the gap. Germline V CDR1 and CDR2: SNHLY, FYNNEI. This CDR3 has 14 residues. DNA of the CDR3: TGTGCCAGCATCAGGGAACCCCTCACAGATACGCAGTATTTT. Translation gives CASIREPLTDTQYF.

The chain is built from TRBV18 and TRBJ2-7; 9 nucleotides match TRBD1. V lost 4 bases to trimming and J lost 6 bases; unmatched junction nucleotides: 7. The V gene's germline CDR1 is KGHSH and CDR2 LQKENI. This CDR3 is 14 amino acids long. The chain's CDR3 is CASSQTAGQGEQYV. CDR3 DNA sequence: TGTGCCAGCTCACAAACAGCGGGACAGGGCGAGCAGTACGTC.

The chain is built from TRBV19 and TRBJ2-4, with no clear D. CDR1 and CDR2 (germline): LNHDA, SQIVND (reference sequence). The CDR3 contains 12 residues. The V and J ends lost 6 bases and 7 bases respectively, with 10 bases between them. CDR3 sequence: CASSPQRNIQYF. In DNA form, the CDR3 reads TGTGCCAGTAGCCCCCAGAGGAACATTCAGTACTTC. The whole variable domain, remainder taken from reference TRBV19 and TRBJ2-4, is DGGITQSPKYLFRKEGQNVTLSCEQNLNHDAMYWYRQDPGQGLRLIYYSQIVNDFQKGDIAEGYSVSREKKESFPLTVTSAQKNPTAFYLCASSPQRNIQYFGAGTRLSVL.